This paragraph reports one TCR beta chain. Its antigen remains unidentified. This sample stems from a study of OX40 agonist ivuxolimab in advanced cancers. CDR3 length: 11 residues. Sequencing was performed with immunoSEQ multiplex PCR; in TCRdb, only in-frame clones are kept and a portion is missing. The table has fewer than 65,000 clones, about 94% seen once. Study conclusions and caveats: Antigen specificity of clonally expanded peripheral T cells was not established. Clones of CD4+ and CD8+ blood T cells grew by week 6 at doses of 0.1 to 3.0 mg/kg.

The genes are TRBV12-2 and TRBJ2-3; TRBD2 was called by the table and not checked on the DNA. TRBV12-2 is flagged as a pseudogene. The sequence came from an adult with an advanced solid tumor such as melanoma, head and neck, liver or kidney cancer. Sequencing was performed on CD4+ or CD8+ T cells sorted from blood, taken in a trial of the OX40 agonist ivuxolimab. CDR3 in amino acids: CASDFGDTQYF. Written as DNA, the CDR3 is TGTGCAAGTGACTTTGGGGATACGCAGTATTTT.